Presented here are 26 T cell receptor beta chains from one specimen sequenced in a study of CD8 T cells in Susac syndrome. With random hexamers, reverse transcription was performed on roughly 0.45 to 1 ug of RNA. TCRdb reprocessed the immunoSEQ multiplex PCR reads with MiXCR, giving one entry per CDR3 protein. This table holds around 190,000 distinct CDR3 sequences, approximately 94% found once. The sequenced sample consisted of CD4+ T cells from PBMCs. The receptors stem from a human donor in good health.

The J gene is TRBJ2-5, the V gene TRBV9; perhaps D is TRBD1 or TRBD2 (5 bases each). The CDR3 consists of 14 residues. The V end lost 0 bases, the J end lost 5 bases, and 11 bases lay between the germline ends. Germline CDR1 is SGDLS and CDR2 is YYNGEE. CDR3 bases: TGTGCCAGCAGCGTAGATGGGAGACAGGAGACCCAGTACTTC. Translating gives CASSVDGRQETQYF.

V usage is TRBV27 and J usage is TRBJ2-2, with D maybe TRBD2 (6 bases). Germline lookup yields CDR1 MNHEY and CDR2 SMNVEV (reference sequence). The CDR3 has 14 amino acids. Trimming took off 7 bases at V and 1 base at J, with 10 bases between the two ends. For the CDR3, the DNA is TGTGCCAGCAAGGAGGGTCGGAACACCGGGGAGCTGTTTTTT. It translates to CASKEGRNTGELFF.

The chain is built from TRBV12-3 or TRBV12-4 and TRBJ2-3, with TRBD2 as a possible D gene (6 bases). Trimming shortened V by 3 bases and J by 2 bases, and 12 bases separated the two germline ends. The CDR3 consists of 15 residues. CDR3 coding DNA: TGTGCCAGCAGTTTGGGAGGATCCCCCACAGATACGCAGTATTTT. Translation: CASSLGGSPTDTQYF.

This chain connects TRBV6-5 to TRBJ1-2; the D is unclear. The CDR3 spans 13 residues. V gave up 2 bases and J gave up 0 bases, with 4 bases separating them. Germline-derived CDR1 and CDR2 are MNHEY and SVGAGI. The CDR3 nucleotides read TGTGCCAGCAGTTACACAGCTAACTATGGCTACACCTTC. Amino acids: CASSYTANYGYTF.

The V call is TRBV20-1, the J call TRBJ2-5, with 9 bases lining up with TRBD2. This CDR3 has 14 residues. Trimming cost V 5 bases and J 6 bases; bases outside gene matches: 10. Germline CDR1 and CDR2: DFQATT and SNEGSKA (reference sequence). CDR3 bases: TGCAGTGCTGAAAGAGCGGGAGGTGTGAAGACCCAGTACTTC. This codes for CSAERAGGVKTQYF.

The chain carries TRBV30 and TRBJ2-3, with D perhaps TRBD1 (6 bases). Germline V CDR1 and CDR2: GTSNPN, SVGIG (reference sequence). V gave up 4 bases and J gave up 1 base, with 15 bases separating them. The CDR3 totals 15 residues. The CDR3 nucleotides are TGTGCCTGGAACCCTTGGGGGCCAGGCACAGATACGCAGTATTTT. Translation gives CAWNPWGPGTDTQYF. The full variable domain, its missing parts supplied by reference TRBV30 and TRBJ2-3, is SQTIHQWPATLVQPVGSPLSLECTVEGTSNPNLYWYRQAAGRGLQLLFYSVGIGQISSEVPQNLSASRPQDRQFILSSKKLLLSDSGFYLCAWNPWGPGTDTQYFGPGTRLTVL.

The chain uses TRBV20-1 and TRBJ2-1, with D maybe TRBD2 (6 bases). The CDR3 extends over 12 amino acids. The ends were cut back, 1 base at V and 9 bases at J, with 10 bases in the middle. CDR1 and CDR2 from the germline V gene are DFQATT and SNEGSKA (reference sequence). CDR3 nucleotides: TGCAGTGCTAGAGTTCCCGGGAGTGAGCAGTTCTTC. It translates to CSARVPGSEQFF.

DNA of the CDR3: TGTGCCAGCAGCCCCCAGGGTTGGGGCAATCAGCCCCAGCATTTT. Translating gives CASSPQGWGNQPQHF. The chain is built from TRBV9 and TRBJ1-5, with D maybe TRBD1 (5 bases). CDR1 and CDR2 from the germline V gene are SGDLS and YYNGEE. The CDR3 extends over 15 amino acids. The V gene lost 4 bases and the J gene lost 2 bases, with 13 bases spanning the gap.

This chain joins TRBV29-1 and TRBJ2-3; D possibly uses TRBD1 or TRBD2 (5 bases each). The germline V gene encodes CDR1 SQVTM and CDR2 ANQGSEA. Between the trimmed V and J ends, which lost 4 bases and 0 bases, there was a span of 14 bases. There are 15 residues in the CDR3. For the CDR3, the DNA is TGCAGCGTTGTCCGCATCGGGGCAAGCACAGATACGCAGTATTTT. This sequence encodes CSVVRIGASTDTQYF.

This clonotype was observed a few times. J is TRBJ1-5 and V is TRBV28; no firm D call. This CDR3 comprises 12 residues. Germline values: CDR1 MDHEN, CDR2 SYDVKM. The germline V and J ends were trimmed by 2 bases and 7 bases, with 6 bases remaining between them. CDR3 bases: TGTGCCAGCAGTTTAGGGCGACAGCCCCAGCATTTT. Translated, it gives CASSLGRQPQHF.

The rearrangement joins TRBV14 to TRBJ2-2; D might be TRBD1 or TRBD2, each matching 5 bases. The ends were cut back, 5 bases at V and 3 bases at J, with 13 bases in the middle. There are 15 residues in the CDR3. Germline V CDR1 and CDR2: SGHDN, FVKESK. In nucleotides, the CDR3 is TGTGCCAGCAGCTCGATCGGGGCTTACACCGGGGAGCTGTTTTTT. This encodes CASSSIGAYTGELFF.

The chain uses TRBV13 and TRBJ2-7, with 7 bases matching TRBD2. The CDR3 is made up of 15 amino acids. V gave up 2 bases and J gave up 3 bases; unmatched junction bases: 7. The germline V gene has CDR1 PRHDT and CDR2 FYEKMQ (reference sequence). DNA for the CDR3: TGTGCCAGCAGCTTAATAGCTAGCGGAGACTACGAGCAGTACTTC. Protein product: CASSLIASGDYEQYF.

DNA of the CDR3: TGTGCCAGCAGCTTAGATCAGGATCGCGGTCGTAAGTTCTTC. Residues: CASSLDQDRGRKFF. The V gene is TRBV11-3, the J gene TRBJ2-1; D remains unclear. V was shortened by 0 bases and J by 14 bases, with 17 bases between the two germline ends. This CDR3 region has 14 residues. Germline V lookup: CDR1 SGHNT, CDR2 YENEEA.

The chain carries TRBV29-1 and TRBJ2-7; perhaps TRBD1 as D (5 bases). CDR3 size: 13 residues. Germline lookup yields CDR1 SQVTM and CDR2 ANQGSEA. V shed 4 bases and J shed 0 bases, with 10 bases lying between them. The CDR3 reads CSVAGKVSYEQYF. The CDR3, as DNA: TGCAGCGTTGCAGGGAAAGTCTCCTACGAGCAGTACTTC.

The chain carries TRBV29-1 and TRBJ2-1; D unresolved. The CDR3 runs 12 residues. The V gene's germline CDR1 is SQVTM and CDR2 ANQGSEA. Trimming left V 7 bases short and J 6 bases short, with 13 bases between. DNA of the CDR3: TGCAGCGCCCAAATGACCGGCAATGAGCAGTTCTTC. This encodes CSAQMTGNEQFF.

V is TRBV6-2 or TRBV6-3 and J is TRBJ2-1, with 8 bases matching TRBD2. The V gene end was trimmed by 9 bases and the J gene end by 4 bases; junction bases not matched to a gene: 11. The CDR3 covers 15 residues. Germline V lookup: CDR1 MNHEY, CDR2 SVGEGT. CDR3 sequence (DNA): TGTGCCAGTCAATTAGCGGGAAGATTTTACAATGAGCAGTTCTTC. Its translation is CASQLAGRFYNEQFF.

This sequence joins TRBV7-6 and TRBJ2-3; tentative D call: TRBD1 (6 bases). The CDR3 extends over 16 amino acids. Germline-derived CDR1 and CDR2 are SGHVS and FNYEAQ. V lost 5 bases and J 0 bases, leaving 15 bases between the germline ends. CDR3: CASSMRQDASTDTQYF. CDR3 DNA sequence: TGTGCCAGCAGCATGCGACAGGATGCTAGCACAGATACGCAGTATTTT.

The sample holds one count of this clonotype. The gene calls are TRBV20-1 and TRBJ2-3; D perhaps matches TRBD1 (5 bases). The V gene lost 8 bases and the J gene lost 0 bases, with 12 bases spanning the gap. The CDR3 length is 13 residues. Looked up from germline, CDR1 is DFQATT and CDR2 is SNEGSKA (reference sequence). The CDR3 DNA sequence: TGCAGTCTCGAGGACACAAGCACAGATACGCAGTATTTT. Translation gives CSLEDTSTDTQYF.

The rearrangement joins TRBV6-2 or TRBV6-3 to TRBJ1-1; D is undetermined. The CDR3 runs 14 residues. The V and J ends lost 4 bases and 9 bases respectively, with 18 bases between them. Germline CDR1 is MNHEY and CDR2 is SVGEGT. Here the CDR3 reads CASSSLRGRWKAFF. The CDR3 DNA reads TGTGCCAGCAGTTCCTTACGCGGCCGGTGGAAAGCTTTCTTT.

J is TRBJ1-5 and V is TRBV6-2 or TRBV6-3; a possible D gene is TRBD1 (6 bases). V lost 2 bases and J 4 bases, leaving 12 bases between the germline ends. CDR1 and CDR2 from the germline V gene are MNHEY and SVGEGT. CDR3 length: 15 amino acids. This CDR3 is CASSYDRIPNQPQHF. In nucleotides, the CDR3 is TGTGCCAGCAGTTACGACAGGATTCCAAATCAGCCCCAGCATTTT.

The chain couples TRBV20-1 to TRBJ2-5, with no clear D. The CDR3 runs to 13 residues. Germline V CDR1 and CDR2: DFQATT, SNEGSKA (reference sequence). V was cut by 1 base and J by 5 bases, with 11 bases left in between. The CDR3 bases are TGCAGTGCTAGAGGAGACGTGAAGGAGACCCAGTACTTC. As protein: CSARGDVKETQYF.

The chain is built from TRBV29-1 and TRBJ2-7; maybe TRBD1 (5 bases). This CDR3 comprises 11 residues. The germline V gene has CDR1 SQVTM and CDR2 ANQGSEA. Trimming removed 3 bases at V and 2 bases at J, with 5 bases between. The CDR3 DNA is TGCAGCGTTGAGACAGCCTACGAGCAGTACTTC. Amino acid sequence: CSVETAYEQYF.

V usage is TRBV29-1 and J usage is TRBJ1-4; D unclear. CDR1 is SQVTM and CDR2 is ANQGSEA in the germline V gene. The CDR3 totals 12 residues. V was clipped by 6 bases and J by 8 bases, with 13 bases between them. The CDR3 region has the DNA TGCAGCGTGCGGACCGGGCGCGAAAAACTGTTTTTT. Its translation: CSVRTGREKLFF.

The rearrangement links TRBV4-2 to TRBJ2-1; no reliable D call. This CDR3 is 16 amino acids long. Trimming removed 0 bases from V and 3 bases from J, with 12 bases in between. CDR1 and CDR2 from the germline V gene are LGHNA and YNFKEQ. The CDR3 nucleotides read TGTGCCAGCAGCCAAGATAAGGGTACCAACTACAATGAGCAGTTCTTC. It translates to CASSQDKGTNYNEQFF.

The DNA for the CDR3 is TGTGCCAGCACCAGGGTGGGGGATGAGCAGTTCTTC. Translated: CASTRVGDEQFF. This chain links TRBV12-3 or TRBV12-4 with TRBJ2-1; D tentatively fits TRBD1 or TRBD2 (5 bases each). The CDR3 sequence is 12 residues long. V dropped 7 bases and J dropped 8 bases, with 12 bases sitting between them.

The gene calls are TRBV29-1 and TRBJ2-7; 8 bases agree with TRBD2. The CDR3 has 13 amino acids. The germline CDR1 and CDR2 sequences are SQVTM and ANQGSEA. V lost 6 bases to trimming and J lost 2 bases; unmatched junction nucleotides: 6. The DNA for the CDR3 is TGCAGCGTCTTAGCGGGGCACGCCTACGAGCAGTACTTC. This codes for CSVLAGHAYEQYF.